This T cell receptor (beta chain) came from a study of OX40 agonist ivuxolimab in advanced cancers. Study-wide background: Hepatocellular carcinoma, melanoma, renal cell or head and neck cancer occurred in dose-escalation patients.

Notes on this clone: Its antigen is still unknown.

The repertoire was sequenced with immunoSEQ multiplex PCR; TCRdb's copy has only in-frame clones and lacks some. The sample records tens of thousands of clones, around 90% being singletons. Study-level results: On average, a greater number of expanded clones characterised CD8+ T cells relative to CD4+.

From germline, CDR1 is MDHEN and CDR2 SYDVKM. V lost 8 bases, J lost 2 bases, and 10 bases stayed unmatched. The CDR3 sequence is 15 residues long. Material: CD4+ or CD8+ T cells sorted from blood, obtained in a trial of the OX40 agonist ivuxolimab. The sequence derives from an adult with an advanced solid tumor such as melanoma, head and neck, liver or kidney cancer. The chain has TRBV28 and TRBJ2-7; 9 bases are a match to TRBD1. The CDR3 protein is CASEYRGTGTYEQYF. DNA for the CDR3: TGTGCCAGCGAGTATAGGGGGACAGGGACCTACGAGCAGTACTTC.